A selection of T cell receptor beta chains follows, all from one sample in a study of technical replicates of blood from a few donors. Some clones are missing from TCRdb's copy, which holds only in-frame ones; the method was immunoSEQ multiplex PCR. The table shows 79,000 or so clones, with around nine tenths occurring only once. The specimen sequenced was T cells isolated from PBMCs. The receptors stem from a human donor in good health. Both conserved end residues are part of each CDR3. Not all rows give a size; the values are once, few, many and, for expanded clones, a class.

J,V,size,CDR3
TRBJ1-2,TRBV19,.,CASSPDSGQGAYGYTF
TRBJ2-1,TRBV19,.,CASSIRGANNEQFF
TRBJ1-4,TRBV27,.,CARTSGYVRATNEKLFF
TRBJ2-1,TRBV5-1,.,CASSETSGIYNEQFF
TRBJ1-2,TRBV6-6,.,CASSYGKWGQYGYTF
TRBJ2-7,TRBV29-1,.,CSVRTYLNPSLEQYF
TRBJ2-1,TRBV4-1,.,CASSQLAGSSYNEQFF
TRBJ1-2,TRBV7-9,.,CASSNPSGKTNYGYTF
TRBJ2-7,TRBV5-4,few,CASSLEAGPLEQYF
TRBJ1-5,TRBV27,.,CASRRDDRNQPQHF
TRBJ2-3,TRBV13,.,CASTARGGNTQYF
TRBJ2-1,TRBV5-1,.,CASSGLARNNEQFF
TRBJ1-4,TRBV11-2,.,CASSLIAGRSNEKLFF
TRBJ1-5,TRBV2,.,CASSERRLRGLAIGQPQHF
TRBJ2-1,TRBV16,.,CASSQWEAYNEQFF
TRBJ2-1,TRBV2,.,CASGMGQGSYNEQFF
TRBJ2-3,TRBV7-2,.,CASSLVPGGSTDTQYF
TRBJ2-1,TRBV4-1,.,CASSLWEARPYNEQFF
TRBJ2-7,TRBV6-6,.,CASSYLAGTGWEQYF
TRBJ1-1,TRBV5-1,.,CASSLAGRGGTEAFF
TRBJ2-7,TRBV9,.,CASSVEGVRDEQYF
TRBJ2-3,TRBV27,once,CASSLGSGAPGDTQYF
TRBJ2-2,TRBV7-2,.,CASLPTRNTGELFF
TRBJ1-2,TRBV6-5,.,CASSYSGTAVSYGYTF
TRBJ2-2,TRBV19,.,CASSILAAGTGSRGELFF
TRBJ2-1,TRBV5-1,.,CASSSRGGTYNEQFF
TRBJ1-2,TRBV19,.,CASSIMHATNYGYTF
TRBJ2-2,TRBV6-5,once,CASSYQTSTGELFF
TRBJ1-2,TRBV19,.,CASSISQGGAYGYTF
TRBJ2-7,TRBV6-1,few,CASSEFSGWEQYF
TRBJ2-7,TRBV9,.,CASSVARGRSHEQYF
TRBJ1-3,TRBV6-1,.,CASRTTGRTGNTIYF
TRBJ1-4,TRBV5-4,.,CASSLGTEEKLFF
TRBJ2-7,TRBV5-6,.,CASSLTRLGEQYF
TRBJ2-5,TRBV5-6,.,CASSLTGEETQYF
TRBJ2-6,TRBV27,.,CASSPGQGILGANVLTF
TRBJ2-3,TRBV6-5,.,CASSYVRERLKQYF
TRBJ1-1,TRBV13,few,CASSLGEQGLNTEAFF
TRBJ2-7,TRBV27,.,CASSLSSGGSPPYEQYF
TRBJ2-1,TRBV19,.,CASSIDLYGSSYNEQFF
TRBJ1-4,TRBV5-1,.,CASSFRQGGDEKLFF